These 5 T cell receptor beta chains originate from one sample sequenced in a study of T-cell memory formation after mild COVID-19 (dated by TCRdb to 2020 to 2023). Receptors were amplified or captured by 5' RACE. Sequencing was performed on an Illumina NovaSeq 6000. TCRdb reprocessed the public reads (quality trimming at Q25 with fastp, clone calling with MiXCR) and kept in-frame beta chains. Each entry is one CDR3 protein sequence, shown with its most common DNA and genes. Within this sample are tens of thousands of distinct CDR3 sequences, with approximately 23% of them counted one time only. The ten largest account for roughly 41% of the sample. Sequenced sample: PBMCs or a T cell subset sorted from them (not recorded which). The origin of the receptors is a man aged 18-30 years who had mild COVID-19 (a few samples of this study predate the infection). The sample titles of this study are shuffled in the database, so cell type and time point are left out; the donor was told from shared clones.

The V and J genes are TRBV12-3 or TRBV12-4 and TRBJ1-1; D perhaps matches TRBD1 (5 bases). Trimming took 7 bases from V and 9 from J, leaving 12 bases between them. The CDR3 has 11 residues. The CDR3 is CASTNGAQAFF. The DNA of the CDR3 is TGTGCCAGCACCAATGGGGCCCAAGCTTTCTTT.

The chain has TRBV12-3 or TRBV12-4 and TRBJ1-2; D is unclear. The V and J ends lost 5 bases and 2 bases respectively, with 15 bases between them. This CDR3 spans 15 amino acids. This chain's CDR3 is CASSLPRGGNYGYTF. CDR3 DNA sequence: TGTGCCAGCAGTCTCCCCCGCGGTGGGAACTATGGCTACACCTTC.

This clonotype came up a few times. The chain carries TRBV6-6 and TRBJ1-5, with TRBD1 identical over 7 bases. The CDR3 loop spans 20 amino acids. V was clipped by 0 bases and J by 2 bases; unmatched bases: 16. From germline, CDR1 is MNHNY and CDR2 SVGAGI (reference sequence). The chain's CDR3 is CASSYSSSGRGRFGNQPQHF. Here the CDR3 DNA reads TGTGCCAGCAGTTACTCGTCATCGGGGAGGGGGCGCTTCGGCAATCAGCCCCAGCATTTT.

V is TRBV6-2 or TRBV6-3 and J is TRBJ1-1; the D is unclear. V lost 3 bases to trimming and J lost 0 bases, with 5 bases between them. Looked up from germline, CDR1 is MNHEY and CDR2 is SVGEGT. This CDR3 is built from 13 residues. The CDR3 protein is CASSYTVNTEAFF. In DNA form, the CDR3 reads TGTGCCAGCAGTTATACAGTGAACACTGAAGCTTTCTTT.

The rearrangement links TRBV4-1 to TRBJ2-3; either TRBD1 or TRBD2 may fit D (7 bases each). V gave up 4 bases and J gave up 2 bases, with 13 bases separating them. Germline CDR1 and CDR2: MGHRA and YSYEKL. This CDR3 has 15 amino acids. The CDR3 nucleotides are TGCGCCAGCAGCCCCAGGGGGGGGGCCACAGATACGCAGTATTTT. Its translation: CASSPRGGATDTQYF.